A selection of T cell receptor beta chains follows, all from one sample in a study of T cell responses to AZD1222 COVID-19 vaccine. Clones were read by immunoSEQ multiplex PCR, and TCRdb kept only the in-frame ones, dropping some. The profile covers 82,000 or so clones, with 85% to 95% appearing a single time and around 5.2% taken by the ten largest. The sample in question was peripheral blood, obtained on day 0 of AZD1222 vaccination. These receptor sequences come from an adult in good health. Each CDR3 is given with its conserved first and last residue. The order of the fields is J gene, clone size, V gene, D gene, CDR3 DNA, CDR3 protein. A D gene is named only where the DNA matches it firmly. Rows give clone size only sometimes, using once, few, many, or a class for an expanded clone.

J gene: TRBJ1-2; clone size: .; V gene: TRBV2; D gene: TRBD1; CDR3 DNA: TGTGCCAGCAGTCAGGGGGCCTATGGCTACACCTTC; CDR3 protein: CASSQGAYGYTF
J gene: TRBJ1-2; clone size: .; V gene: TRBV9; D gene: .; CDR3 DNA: TGTGCCAGCAGCGTAGACGGTGGTAACTATGGCTACACCTTC; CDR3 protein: CASSVDGGNYGYTF
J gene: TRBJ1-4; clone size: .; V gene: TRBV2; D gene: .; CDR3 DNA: TGTGCCAGCATAGGTCAGGGGTTTAATGAAAAACTGTTTTTT; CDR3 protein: CASIGQGFNEKLFF
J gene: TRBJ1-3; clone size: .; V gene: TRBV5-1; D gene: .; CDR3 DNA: TGCGCCAGCAGCTTGGTTAGCTCTGGAAACACCATATATTTT; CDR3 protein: CASSLVSSGNTIYF
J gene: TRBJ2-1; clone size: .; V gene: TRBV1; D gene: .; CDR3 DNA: TGCACCAGCAGCCAGGTAGGGGGTGAGCAGTTCTTC; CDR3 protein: CTSSQVGGEQFF
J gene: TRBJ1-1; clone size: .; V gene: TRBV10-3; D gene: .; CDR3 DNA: TGTGCCATCAGTGAGTCTTTGAGGGCTGAAGCTTTCTTT; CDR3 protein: CAISESLRAEAFF
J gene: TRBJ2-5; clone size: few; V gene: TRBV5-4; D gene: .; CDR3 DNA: TGTGCCAGCAGCTTGGGGGCAGGGAGGGAGACCCAGTACTTC; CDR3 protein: CASSLGAGRETQYF
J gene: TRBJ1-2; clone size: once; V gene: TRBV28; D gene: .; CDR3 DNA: TGTGCCAGCAGTTTATTACCGGGAGCGTATGGCTACACCTTC; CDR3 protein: CASSLLPGAYGYTF
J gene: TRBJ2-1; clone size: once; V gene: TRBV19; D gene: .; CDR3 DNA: TGTGCCAGTAGTATAGATAAGGATGAGCAGTTCTTC; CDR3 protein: CASSIDKDEQFF
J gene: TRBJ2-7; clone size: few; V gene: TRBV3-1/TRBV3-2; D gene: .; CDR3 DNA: TGTGCCAGCAGCCAGCGACAGGTCGTTAATAACGAGCAGTACTTC; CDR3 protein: CASSQRQVVNNEQYF
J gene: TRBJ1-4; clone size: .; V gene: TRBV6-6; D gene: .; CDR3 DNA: TGTGCCAGCAGTTCCGTGGGGGAAAAACTGTTTTTT; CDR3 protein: CASSSVGEKLFF
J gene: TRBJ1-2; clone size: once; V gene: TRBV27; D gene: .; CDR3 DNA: TGTGCCAGCAGTTTAGGCCCGGGGGCAGGGATTAGGTATGGCTACACCTTC; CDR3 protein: CASSLGPGAGIRYGYTF
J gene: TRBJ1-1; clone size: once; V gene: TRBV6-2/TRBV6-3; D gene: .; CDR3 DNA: TGTGCCAGCAGTTACCCCAGGGAAGGCACTGAAGCTTTCTTT; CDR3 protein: CASSYPREGTEAFF